This T cell receptor (beta chain) was documented in a study of T-cell reconstitution after alpha-beta-depleted transplantation in children. Of note for this clonotype: The antigen remains unidentified.

Study-level points and caveats: High day-60 TCRbeta diversity in some patients came from surviving recipient T cells and thymic progenitors. Expanded clones from the graft, numbering several hundred, reportedly supplied alpha-beta T cells about two months after transplant. T-cell numbers and diversity, one year after transplant, stemmed largely from T cells that were newly produced.

During its preparation, the TCRbeta library received unique molecular identifiers. TCRdb re-derived calls from the PCR reads in MiXCR, one entry per CDR3 protein. The profile covers approximately 500,000 distinct CDR3 sequences, with more than 20% appearing a single time and 36% taken by the ten largest. Sample: PBMCs, taken before TCRalphabeta/CD19-depleted stem cell transplant. The sequence came from a boy under two years old with Wiskott-Aldrich syndrome, due to receive a stem cell transplant.

CDR3 bases: TGTGCCAGCAGCCAAGAGACAGCTAATTCACCCCTCCACTTT. Amino acid sequence: CASSQETANSPLHF. The V call is TRBV14, the J call TRBJ1-6; TRBD1 is a possible D gene (5 bases). The CDR3 consists of 14 residues. CDR1 is SGHDN, CDR2 FVKESK, per germline. The V gene lost 0 bases and the J gene lost 6 bases, with 6 bases spanning the gap.